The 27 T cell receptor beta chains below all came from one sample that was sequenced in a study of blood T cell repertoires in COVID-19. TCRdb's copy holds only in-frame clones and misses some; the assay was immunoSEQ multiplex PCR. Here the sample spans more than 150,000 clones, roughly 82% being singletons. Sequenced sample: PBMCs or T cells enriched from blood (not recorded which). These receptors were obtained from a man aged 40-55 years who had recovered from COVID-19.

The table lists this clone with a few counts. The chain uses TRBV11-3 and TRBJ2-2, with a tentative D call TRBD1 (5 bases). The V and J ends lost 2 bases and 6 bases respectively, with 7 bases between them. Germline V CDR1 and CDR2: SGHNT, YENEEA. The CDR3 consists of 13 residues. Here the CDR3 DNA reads TGTGCCAGCAGCTTATTAGGGGCCGGGGAGCTGTTTTTT. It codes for CASSLLGAGELFF.

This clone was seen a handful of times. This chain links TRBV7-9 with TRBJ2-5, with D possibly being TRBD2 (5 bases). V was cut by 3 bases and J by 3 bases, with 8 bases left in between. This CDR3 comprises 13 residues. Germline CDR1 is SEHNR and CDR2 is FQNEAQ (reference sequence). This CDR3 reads CASSFGGEETQYF. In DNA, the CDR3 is TGTGCCAGCAGCTTTGGAGGCGAAGAGACCCAGTACTTC.

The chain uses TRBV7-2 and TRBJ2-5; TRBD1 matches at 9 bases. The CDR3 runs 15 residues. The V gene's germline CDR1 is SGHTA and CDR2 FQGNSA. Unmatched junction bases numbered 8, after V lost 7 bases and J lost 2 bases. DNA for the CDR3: TGTGCCAGCAACCCCGGGACAGGGAATCAAGAGACCCAGTACTTC. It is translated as CASNPGTGNQETQYF. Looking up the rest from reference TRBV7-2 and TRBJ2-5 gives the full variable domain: GAGVSQSPSNKVTEKGKDVELRCDPISGHTALYWYRQSLGQGLEFLIYFQGNSAPDKSGLPSDRFSAERTGGSVSTLTIQRTQQEDSAVYLCASNPGTGNQETQYFGPGTRLLVL.

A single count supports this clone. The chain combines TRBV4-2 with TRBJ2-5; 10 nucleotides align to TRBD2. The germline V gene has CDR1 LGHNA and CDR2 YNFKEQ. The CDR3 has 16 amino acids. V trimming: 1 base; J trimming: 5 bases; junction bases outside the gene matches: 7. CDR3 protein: CASSQVSGRASETQYF. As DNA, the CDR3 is TGTGCCAGCAGCCAAGTAAGCGGGAGGGCCTCGGAGACCCAGTACTTC.

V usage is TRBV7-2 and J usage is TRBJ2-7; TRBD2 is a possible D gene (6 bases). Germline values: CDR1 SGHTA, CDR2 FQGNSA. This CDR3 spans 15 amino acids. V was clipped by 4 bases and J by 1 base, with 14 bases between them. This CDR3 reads CASSYHGGGSYEQYF. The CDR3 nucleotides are TGTGCCAGCAGCTACCACGGAGGAGGGTCCTACGAGCAGTACTTC.

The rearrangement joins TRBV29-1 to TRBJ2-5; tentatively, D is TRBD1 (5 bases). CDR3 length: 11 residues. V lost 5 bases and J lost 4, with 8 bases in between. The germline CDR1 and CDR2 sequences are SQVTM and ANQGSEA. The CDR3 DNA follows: TGCAGCGTTCTTCAGGGAGAGACCCAGTACTTC. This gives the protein CSVLQGETQYF.

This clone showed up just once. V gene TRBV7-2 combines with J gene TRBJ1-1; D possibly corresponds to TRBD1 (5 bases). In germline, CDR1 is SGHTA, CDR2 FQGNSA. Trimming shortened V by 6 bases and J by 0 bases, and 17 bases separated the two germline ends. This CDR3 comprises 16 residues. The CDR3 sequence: CASRGGTGGMNTEAFF. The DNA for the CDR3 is TGTGCCAGCAGAGGTGGGACGGGGGGTATGAACACTGAAGCTTTCTTT.

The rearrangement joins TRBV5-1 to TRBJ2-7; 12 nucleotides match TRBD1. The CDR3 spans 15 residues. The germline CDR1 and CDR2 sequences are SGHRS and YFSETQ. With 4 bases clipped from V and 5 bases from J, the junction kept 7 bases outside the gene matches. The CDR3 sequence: CASSLGQGAFDEQYV. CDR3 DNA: TGCGCCAGCAGCCTGGGACAGGGGGCGTTTGACGAGCAGTACGTC.

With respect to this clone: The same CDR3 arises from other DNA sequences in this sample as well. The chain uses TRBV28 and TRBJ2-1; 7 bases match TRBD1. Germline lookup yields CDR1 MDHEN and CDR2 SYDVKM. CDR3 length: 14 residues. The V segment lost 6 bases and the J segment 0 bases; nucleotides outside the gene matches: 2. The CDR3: CASSPGGSYNEQFF. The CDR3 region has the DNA TGTGCCAGCAGCCCAGGGGGCTCCTACAATGAGCAGTTCTTC.

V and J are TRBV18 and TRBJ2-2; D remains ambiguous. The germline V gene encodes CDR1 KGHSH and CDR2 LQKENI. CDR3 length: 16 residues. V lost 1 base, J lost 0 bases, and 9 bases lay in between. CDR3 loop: CASSPRHGPNTGELFF. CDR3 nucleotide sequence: TGTGCCAGCTCACCACGGCATGGCCCGAACACCGGGGAGCTGTTTTTT.

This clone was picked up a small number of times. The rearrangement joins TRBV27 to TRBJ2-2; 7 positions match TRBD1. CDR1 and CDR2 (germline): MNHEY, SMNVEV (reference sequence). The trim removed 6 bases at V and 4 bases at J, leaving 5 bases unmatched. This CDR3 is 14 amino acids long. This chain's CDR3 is CASRRQGSTGELFF. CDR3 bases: TGTGCCAGCAGAAGACAGGGAAGCACCGGGGAGCTGTTTTTT.

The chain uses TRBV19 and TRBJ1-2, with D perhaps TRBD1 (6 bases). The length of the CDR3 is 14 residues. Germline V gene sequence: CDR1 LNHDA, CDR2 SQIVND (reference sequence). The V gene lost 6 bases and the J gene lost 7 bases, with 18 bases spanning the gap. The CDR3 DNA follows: TGTGCCAGTAGCCCCAGGACAGAGAGGGGTGGCTACACCTTC. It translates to CASSPRTERGGYTF.

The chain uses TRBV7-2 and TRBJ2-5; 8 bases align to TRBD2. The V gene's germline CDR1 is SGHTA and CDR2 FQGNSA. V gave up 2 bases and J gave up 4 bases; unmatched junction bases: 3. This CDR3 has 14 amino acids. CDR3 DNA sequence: TGTGCCAGCAGCTTAAGCGGGAGAGGAGAGACCCAGTACTTC. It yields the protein CASSLSGRGETQYF.

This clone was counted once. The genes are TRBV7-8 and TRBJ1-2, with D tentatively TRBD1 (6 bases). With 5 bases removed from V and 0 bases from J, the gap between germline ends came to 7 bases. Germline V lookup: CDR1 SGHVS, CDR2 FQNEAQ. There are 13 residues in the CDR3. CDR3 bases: TGTGCCAGCAGCCGGACAGCTAACTATGGCTACACCTTC. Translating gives CASSRTANYGYTF.

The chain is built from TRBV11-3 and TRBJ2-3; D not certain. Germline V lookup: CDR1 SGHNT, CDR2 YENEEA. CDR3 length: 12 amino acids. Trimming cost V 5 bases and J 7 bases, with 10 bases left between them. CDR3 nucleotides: TGTGCCAGCAGCCACTCCGAGAATACGCAGTATTTT. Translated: CASSHSENTQYF. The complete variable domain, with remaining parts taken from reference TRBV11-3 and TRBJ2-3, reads EAGVVQSPRYKIIEKKQPVAFWCNPISGHNTLYWYLQNLGQGPELLIRYENEEAVDDSQLPKDRFSAERLKGVDSTLKIQPAELGDSAVYLCASSHSENTQYFGPGTRLTVL.

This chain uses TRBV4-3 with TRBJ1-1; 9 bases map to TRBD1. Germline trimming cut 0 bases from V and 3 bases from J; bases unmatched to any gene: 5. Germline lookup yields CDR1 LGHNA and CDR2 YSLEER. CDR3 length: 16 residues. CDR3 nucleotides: TGCGCCAGCAGCCAAGATTGGGACAGGGAATACACTGAAGCTTTCTTT. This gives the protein CASSQDWDREYTEAFF.

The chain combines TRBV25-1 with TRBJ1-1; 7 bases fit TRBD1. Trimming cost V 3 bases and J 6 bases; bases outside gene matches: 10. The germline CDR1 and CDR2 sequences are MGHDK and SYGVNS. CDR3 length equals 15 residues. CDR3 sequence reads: CASSDTTGVGSEAFF. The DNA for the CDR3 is TGTGCCAGCAGTGACACCACAGGGGTAGGATCTGAAGCTTTCTTT.

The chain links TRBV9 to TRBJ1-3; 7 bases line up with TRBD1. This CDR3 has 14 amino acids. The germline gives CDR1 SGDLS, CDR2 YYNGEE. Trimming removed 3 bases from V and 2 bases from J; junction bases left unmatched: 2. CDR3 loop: CASSGGTAGNTIYF. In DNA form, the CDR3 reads TGTGCCAGCAGCGGCGGGACAGCTGGAAACACCATATATTTT.

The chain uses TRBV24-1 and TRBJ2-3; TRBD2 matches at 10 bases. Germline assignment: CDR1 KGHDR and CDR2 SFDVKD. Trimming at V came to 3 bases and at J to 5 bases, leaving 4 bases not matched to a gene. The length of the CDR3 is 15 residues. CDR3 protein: CATSDPRTSGDTQYF. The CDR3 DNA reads TGTGCCACCAGTGATCCCCGGACTAGCGGAGATACGCAGTATTTT.

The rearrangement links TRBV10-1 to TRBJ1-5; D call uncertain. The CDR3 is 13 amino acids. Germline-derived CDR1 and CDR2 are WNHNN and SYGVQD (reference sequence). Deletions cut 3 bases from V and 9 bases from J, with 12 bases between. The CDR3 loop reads CASSDSLESPQHF. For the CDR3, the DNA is TGCGCCAGCAGTGATTCGCTTGAGTCGCCCCAGCATTTT.

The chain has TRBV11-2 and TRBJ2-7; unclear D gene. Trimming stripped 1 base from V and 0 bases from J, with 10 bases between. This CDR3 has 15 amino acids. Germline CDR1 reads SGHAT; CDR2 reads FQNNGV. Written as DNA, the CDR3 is TGTGCCAGCAGCTTAGGGGCAGGTTCCTCCTACGAGCAGTACTTC. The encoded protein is CASSLGAGSSYEQYF. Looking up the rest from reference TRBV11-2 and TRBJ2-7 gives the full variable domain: EAGVAQSPRYKIIEKRQSVAFWCNPISGHATLYWYQQILGQGPKLLIQFQNNGVVDDSQLPKDRFSAERLKGVDSTLKIQPAKLEDSAVYLCASSLGAGSSYEQYFGPGTRLTVT.

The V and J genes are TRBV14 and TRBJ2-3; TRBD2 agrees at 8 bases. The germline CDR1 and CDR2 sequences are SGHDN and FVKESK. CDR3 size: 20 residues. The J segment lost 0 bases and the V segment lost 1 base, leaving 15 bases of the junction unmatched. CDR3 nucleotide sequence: TGTGCCAGCAGCCAAGTAGGTTCGCGGGAGGACTCGATTAGCACAGATACGCAGTATTTT. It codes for CASSQVGSREDSISTDTQYF.

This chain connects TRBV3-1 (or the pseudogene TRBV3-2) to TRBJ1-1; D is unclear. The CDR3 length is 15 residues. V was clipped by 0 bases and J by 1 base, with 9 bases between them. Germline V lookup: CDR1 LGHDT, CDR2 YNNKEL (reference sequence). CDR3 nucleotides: TGTGCCAGCAGCCAAGATTATAACAGGAACACTGAAGCTTTCTTT. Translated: CASSQDYNRNTEAFF.

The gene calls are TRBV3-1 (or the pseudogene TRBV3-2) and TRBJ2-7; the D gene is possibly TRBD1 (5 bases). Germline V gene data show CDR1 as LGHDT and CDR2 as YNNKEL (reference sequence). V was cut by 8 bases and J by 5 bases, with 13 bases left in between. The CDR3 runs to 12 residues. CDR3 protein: CASENRLNEQYF. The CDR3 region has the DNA TGTGCCAGCGAAAACAGGTTGAACGAGCAGTACTTC.

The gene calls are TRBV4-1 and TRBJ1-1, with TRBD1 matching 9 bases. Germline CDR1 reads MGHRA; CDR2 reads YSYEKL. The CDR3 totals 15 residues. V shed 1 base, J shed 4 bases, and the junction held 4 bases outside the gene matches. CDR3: CASSQVGQGSTEAFF. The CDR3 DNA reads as TGCGCCAGCAGCCAAGTGGGACAGGGTAGCACTGAAGCTTTCTTT.

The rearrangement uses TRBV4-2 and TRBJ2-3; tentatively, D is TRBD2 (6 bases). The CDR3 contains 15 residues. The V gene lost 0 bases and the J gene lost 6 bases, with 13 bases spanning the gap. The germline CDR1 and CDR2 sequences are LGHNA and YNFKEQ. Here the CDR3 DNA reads TGTGCCAGCAGCCAAGAAACACAGCGGGCGGATACGCAGTATTTT. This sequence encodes CASSQETQRADTQYF.

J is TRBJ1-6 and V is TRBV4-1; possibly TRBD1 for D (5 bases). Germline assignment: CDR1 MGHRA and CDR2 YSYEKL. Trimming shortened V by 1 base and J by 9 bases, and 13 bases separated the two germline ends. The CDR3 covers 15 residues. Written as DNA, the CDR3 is TGCGCCAGCAGCCAAGGATACGCAGGGCTTTCACCCCTCCACTTT. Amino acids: CASSQGYAGLSPLHF.